Listed below are T cell receptor beta chains from one sample, sequenced in a study of preoperative IRX-2 immunotherapy in early breast cancer. Produced via immunoSEQ multiplex PCR; TCRdb's table is partial and in-frame only. The sample shows around 34,000 clones, over 90% of them seen only once. The sample here was taken from a patient treated with IRX-2 immunotherapy. These receptors were obtained from a human donor with breast cancer. Both conserved end residues are part of each CDR3. D genes are given only for firm matches.

d_call | j_call | v_call | cdr3_aa
. | TRBJ1-5 | TRBV6-5 | CASRLSGFRDQPQHF
TRBD2 | TRBJ2-5 | TRBV5-1 | CASSFRTSGRVVETQYF
. | TRBJ2-5 | TRBV7-6 | CASSLAPRETQYF
. | TRBJ1-1 | TRBV7-8 | CASSLGDTYTEAFF
. | TRBJ2-6 | TRBV6-6 | CASRITSSGANVLTF
. | TRBJ2-1 | TRBV19 | CASSPLDSFSYNEQFF
. | TRBJ2-1 | TRBV5-6 | CASSLVISSHEQFF
TRBD1 | TRBJ2-5 | TRBV5-6 | CASSHPGQVQETQYF
. | TRBJ1-1 | TRBV7-8 | CASSLPGHNTEAFF
. | TRBJ2-2 | TRBV9 | CASSVVANTGELFF
. | TRBJ2-1 | TRBV10-3 | CAINSKTTEGPYNEQFF
TRBD1 | TRBJ2-6 | TRBV15 | CATRTGGSGANVLTF
TRBD1 | TRBJ2-1 | TRBV28 | CASSTGDEQFF
. | TRBJ2-3 | TRBV2 | CASSVARTDTQYF
. | TRBJ1-2 | TRBV7-2 | CASSSRGGGSTYGYTF
. | TRBJ1-2 | TRBV9 | CASSGGGYTF